What follows are 8 T cell receptor beta chains derived from one specimen sequenced in a study of shared clonotypes between healthy human individuals. Measured with immunoSEQ multiplex PCR; TCRdb has only the in-frame clones, and not every one. The sample has hundreds of thousands of clones; approximately 73% are singletons. Sequencing used memory CD4+ T cells sorted from blood. The subset denotes: CD45RA-negative fraction. These receptors were collected from a woman in her twenties or thirties in good health.

This clone was counted a few times. V is TRBV7-9 and J is TRBJ2-7; D perhaps matches TRBD2 (5 bases). This CDR3 spans 16 amino acids. V was trimmed by 0 bases and J by 1 base, leaving 13 bases between them. Germline loops: CDR1 SEHNR, CDR2 FQNEAQ (reference sequence). This CDR3 is CASSLAPGIRSYEQYF. For the CDR3, the DNA is TGTGCCAGCAGCTTAGCGCCCGGGATCCGTTCCTACGAGCAGTACTTC.

The chain couples TRBV28 to TRBJ1-5, with D hard to call. Deletions cut 1 base from V and 10 bases from J, with 14 bases between. Germline CDR1 MDHEN, CDR2 SYDVKM. The CDR3 runs 14 residues. The CDR3 spells CASSLYAGRGPQHF. CDR3 DNA: TGTGCCAGCAGTTTATATGCAGGCCGGGGACCCCAGCATTTT.

The rearrangement joins TRBV5-1 to TRBJ2-1; D is tentatively TRBD1 or TRBD2 (5 bases each). Trimming removed 4 bases from V and 10 bases from J, with 24 bases in between. The CDR3 is made up of 16 amino acids. The germline CDR1 and CDR2 sequences are SGHRS and YFSETQ. CDR3 in amino acids: CASSVETGTEHREQFF. Here the CDR3 DNA reads TGCGCCAGCAGCGTCGAAACCGGGACCGAGCATCGCGAGCAGTTCTTC.

The chain is built from TRBV28 and TRBJ1-3; the D is unclear. CDR3 size: 14 residues. V lost 8 bases and J 0 bases, leaving 11 bases between the germline ends. In germline, CDR1 is MDHEN, CDR2 SYDVKM. The CDR3 sequence is CASGERYSGNTIYF. The CDR3 nucleotides read TGTGCCAGCGGGGAGCGATACTCTGGAAACACCATATATTTT.

Points on this clone: This sample also contains other DNA sequences that code for the same CDR3. J is TRBJ2-1 and V is TRBV5-1; TRBD1 or TRBD2 may be the D gene (5 bases each). Germline CDR1 SGHRS, CDR2 YFSETQ. The V gene lost 0 bases and the J gene lost 3 bases, with 7 bases spanning the gap. The CDR3 covers 14 residues. Here the CDR3 reads CASSLAGSYNEQFF. As DNA, the CDR3 is TGCGCCAGCAGCTTGGCAGGGAGCTACAATGAGCAGTTCTTC.

CDR3 coding DNA: TGCGCCAGCAGCCCCAGAGGTAGCGGTATTACCTACGAGCAGTACTTC. Its protein product is CASSPRGSGITYEQYF. The chain has TRBV4-1 and TRBJ2-7, with D possibly TRBD2 on 6 matching bases. Per germline, CDR1 MGHRA and CDR2 YSYEKL. V was clipped by 4 bases and J by 2 bases, with 18 bases between them. The CDR3 loop spans 16 amino acids.

The chain couples TRBV7-3 to TRBJ2-2; 7 bases match TRBD2. The CDR3 consists of 14 residues. Germline V lookup: CDR1 SGHTA, CDR2 FQGTGA. J was trimmed by 4 bases and V by 2 bases; bases with no gene match: 1. CDR3 sequence reads: CASSLASGTGELFF. The CDR3 coding sequence is TGTGCCAGCAGCTTAGCTAGCGGCACCGGGGAGCTGTTTTTT.

This chain joins TRBV5-1 and TRBJ1-1; D is ambiguous. CDR1 and CDR2 from the germline V gene are SGHRS and YFSETQ. Trimming pared 0 bases from V and 11 bases from J, leaving 17 bases between. There are 14 residues in the CDR3. The CDR3 nucleotides read TGCGCCAGCAGCTTGGCCGGCGGTTTGCTGGCCGCTTTCTTT. This encodes CASSLAGGLLAAFF.